The 29 T cell receptor beta chains below all came from one sample that was sequenced in a study of low-dose radiotherapy and immunotherapy resistance in tumors. TRAV- and TRBV-specific primers, spanning alpha and beta chains, primed first-strand cDNA. TCRs were amplified for approximately 21 PCR cycles with a constant-region primer and V-primer adapter. TCRdb redid the calling of the reads with MiXCR, one entry per CDR3 protein. Found here are about 44,000 distinct CDR3 sequences, about 25% of them singletons; the top ten hold roughly a tenth. Documented time point: after trial treatment. The treatment: LDRT plus nivolumab, ipilimumab, low-dose cyclophosphamide and aspirin (RACIN trial). The specimen was PBMCs, collected after low-dose radiotherapy plus immunotherapy. The receptors were gathered from a male donor with prostate cancer.

This clonotype appeared many times. The V call is TRBV7-2, the J call TRBJ2-1; TRBD2 matches at 9 bases. The CDR3 consists of 17 residues. V was clipped by 7 bases and J by 11 bases; unmatched bases: 21. The germline V gene has CDR1 SGHTA and CDR2 FQGNSA. The CDR3 sequence: CASTPLRAAGGLPKQFF. CDR3 DNA sequence: TGTGCCAGCACCCCCCTAAGGGCAGCGGGGGGCCTCCCGAAGCAGTTCTTC.

This clonotype was seen repeatedly, ten times or more. V and J are TRBV7-9 and TRBJ1-4, with unresolved D. V lost 3 bases and J lost 1, with 15 bases in between. This CDR3 has 17 residues. Germline lookup yields CDR1 SEHNR and CDR2 FQNEAQ (reference sequence). DNA for the CDR3: TGTGCCAGCAGCTTTAATTCGGAAGGAAGAACTAATGAAAAACTGTTTTTT. Translation: CASSFNSEGRTNEKLFF.

This clonotype showed up many times. This chain uses TRBV28 with TRBJ1-2; 10 bases fit TRBD1. V shed 2 bases and J 7 bases; nucleotides not matched to a gene: 7. The CDR3 has 15 amino acids. The germline V gene encodes CDR1 MDHEN and CDR2 SYDVKM. The CDR3 region has the DNA TGTGCCAGCAGTTTAACATCCGGACAGGGGGGTGGCTACACCTTC. Translation gives CASSLTSGQGGGYTF.

Details on this clonotype: A single base is all that separates this from a far larger clone, so a read error is likely. The rearrangement links TRBV5-3 to TRBJ1-1; 7 bases are a match to TRBD1. TRBV5-3 is an open reading frame, and its role is uncertain. The CDR3 spans 16 residues. J was trimmed by 0 bases and V by 8 bases; bases with no gene match: 13. CDR3 bases: TGTGCCAGCAGCCCGAGCAGGGGGACCGTGAACACTGAAGCTTTCTTT. Its protein is CASSPSRGTVNTEAFF.

This clonotype showed up many times. The chain links TRBV28 to TRBJ2-5, with TRBD2 matching over 8 bases. The CDR3 length is 15 residues. CDR1 and CDR2 (germline): MDHEN, SYDVKM. Trimming took 6 bases from V and 2 from J; bases not matched to a gene: 8. The chain's CDR3 is CASSPGAGGQETQYF. CDR3 nucleotides: TGTGCCAGCAGCCCGGGGGCGGGAGGACAAGAGACCCAGTACTTC.

The chain employs TRBV7-2 and TRBJ2-1; D remains ambiguous. Germline V gene lookup returns CDR1 SGHTA and CDR2 FQGNSA. This CDR3 is 11 amino acids long. V shed 5 bases and J shed 9 bases, with 8 bases lying between them. CDR3 region: CASSTKGEQFF. CDR3 nucleotides: TGTGCCAGCAGCACCAAGGGTGAGCAGTTCTTC. Variable domain in full (rest from reference TRBV7-2 and TRBJ2-1): GAGVSQSPSNKVTEKGKDVELRCDPISGHTALYWYRQSLGQGLEFLIYFQGNSAPDKSGLPSDRFSAERTGGSVSTLTIQRTQQEDSAVYLCASSTKGEQFFGPGTRLTVL.

This clonotype was detected many times. The J gene is TRBJ2-1, the V gene TRBV23-1; 13 bases fit TRBD2. Being an ORF, TRBV23-1 has a function that is uncertain. This CDR3 has 17 amino acids. V lost 0 bases, J lost 6 bases, and 5 bases stayed unmatched. CDR3 residues: CASSQSVGTSGINEQFF. CDR3 sequence (DNA): TGCGCCAGCAGTCAATCGGTAGGGACTAGCGGGATCAATGAGCAGTTCTTC.

Of note for this clonotype: It is likely a read error, because the conserved phenylalanine at the end of the CDR3 is missing. This chain joins TRBV5-1 and TRBJ2-7; TRBD1 matches 9 bases. The CDR3 has 16 amino acids. Germline values: CDR1 SGHRS, CDR2 YFSETQ. Trimming cost V 5 bases and J 1 base; bases outside gene matches: 10. The CDR3 region has the DNA TGCGCCAGCAGTCGGAGGGAGACAGGGGGATCCTACGAGCAGTACTTG. This codes for CASSRRETGGSYEQYL.

About this clonotype: A clone one base away is much larger, so this may be a read error. V gene TRBV27 combines with J gene TRBJ1-6; D gene uncertain. The CDR3 is 14 residues long. Germline lookup yields CDR1 MNHEY and CDR2 SMNVEV (reference sequence). This CDR3 reads CASSQDEINSSLHF. The CDR3 nucleotides read TGTGCCAGCAGTCAGGATGAAATCAATTCATCCCTCCACTTT.

This clonotype was counted many times. The V call is TRBV27, the J call TRBJ2-7, with 7 bases identical to TRBD1. Germline V gives CDR1 MNHEY, CDR2 SMNVEV (reference sequence). The V segment lost 4 bases and the J segment 6 bases; nucleotides outside the gene matches: 9. CDR3 length equals 14 residues. The CDR3 nucleotides read TGTGCCAGCAGTTGGAGGCAGGGGGTAGGCGAGCAGTACTTC. This translates into CASSWRQGVGEQYF.

In this sample, this clonotype turned up many times. The V gene is TRBV30, the J gene TRBJ1-5, with no clear D. Germline V CDR1 and CDR2: GTSNPN, SVGIG (reference sequence). The CDR3 covers 15 residues. The germline V and J ends were trimmed by 2 bases and 0 bases, with 11 bases remaining between them. CDR3 in amino acids: CAWSLGRDSNQPQHF. CDR3 nucleotides: TGTGCCTGGAGTCTGGGGAGGGATAGCAATCAGCCCCAGCATTTT.

This clonotype was seen ten or more times. The chain recombines TRBV27 with TRBJ2-7; D gene ambiguous. V was pared by 2 bases and J by 1 base, with 12 bases between. CDR1 is MNHEY and CDR2 is SMNVEV in the germline V gene (reference sequence). The CDR3 is 15 amino acids. The CDR3 region is CASSLRNSISYEQYF. As DNA, the CDR3 is TGTGCCAGCAGTTTACGGAATAGTATATCCTACGAGCAGTACTTC.

This clonotype was seen a few times. V and J are TRBV5-6 and TRBJ2-1; D possibly corresponds to TRBD1 (6 bases). CDR3 length equals 14 residues. The V gene lost 2 bases and the J gene lost 2 bases, with 8 bases spanning the gap. Germline CDR1 is SGHDT and CDR2 is YYEEEE. In DNA form, the CDR3 reads TGTGCCAGCAGCTTACAGGGACCCTACAATGAGCAGTTCTTC. Its translation: CASSLQGPYNEQFF.

J is TRBJ2-7 and V is TRBV12-3 or TRBV12-4; TRBD2 agrees at 7 bases. The CDR3 runs to 17 residues. Trimming removed 7 bases from V and 8 bases from J; junction bases left unmatched: 23. The CDR3 region has the DNA TGTGCCAGCACCAAAGGAGGGGCCGGGACTACCCTAGCCAAGCAGTACTTC. Amino acid sequence: CASTKGGAGTTLAKQYF.

This clonotype was found many times. CDR3 nucleotide sequence: TGCAGCGCTCGCGAAAACTCCTACAATGAGCAGTTCTTC. It specifies CSARENSYNEQFF. V gene TRBV29-1 combines with J gene TRBJ2-1; no reliable D call. From germline, CDR1 is SQVTM and CDR2 ANQGSEA. V dropped 7 bases and J dropped 0 bases, with 10 bases sitting between them. The CDR3 spans 13 residues.

The chain uses TRBV6-2 or TRBV6-3 and TRBJ1-1; D might be TRBD1 (5 bases). The CDR3 has 14 amino acids. Trimming took 2 bases from V and 4 from J, leaving 11 bases between them. The germline gives CDR1 MNHEY, CDR2 SVGEGT. The CDR3 DNA reads as TGTGCCAGCAGTTACCAGGGTTCGAGCACTGAAGCTTTCTTT. This encodes CASSYQGSSTEAFF.

The chain links TRBV7-2 to TRBJ2-1; 10 bases fit TRBD2. The CDR3 runs 14 residues. V shed 5 bases and J 7 bases; nucleotides not matched to a gene: 5. From germline, CDR1 is SGHTA and CDR2 FQGNSA. The CDR3 here is CASSRRTSGNEQFF. CDR3 nucleotide sequence: TGTGCCAGCAGCCGCAGGACTAGCGGAAATGAGCAGTTCTTC.

This clonotype showed up many times. J is TRBJ2-3 and V is TRBV5-4; 8 bases align to TRBD2. V lost 1 base to trimming and J lost 0 bases; unmatched junction nucleotides: 7. Germline CDR1 and CDR2: SGHNT and YYREEE (reference sequence). CDR3 length: 17 amino acids. The CDR3: CASSLKMAGGSTDTQYF. The CDR3 DNA follows: TGTGCCAGCAGCTTGAAAATGGCGGGGGGAAGCACAGATACGCAGTATTTT. Supplemented by reference TRBV5-4 and TRBJ2-3, the full variable domain reads ETGVTQSPTHLIKTRGQQVTLRCSSQSGHNTVSWYQQALGQGPQFIFQYYREEENGRGNFPPRFSGLQFPNYSSELNVNALELDDSALYLCASSLKMAGGSTDTQYFGPGTRLTVL.

This clonotype has a count of ten or more. The V and J genes are TRBV4-1 and TRBJ2-7, with D perhaps matching TRBD1 (6 bases). Germline values: CDR1 MGHRA, CDR2 YSYEKL. V shed 0 bases and J shed 1 base, with 13 bases lying between them. The CDR3 loop spans 16 amino acids. DNA of the CDR3: TGCGCCAGCAGCCAAGAGGTCCCCAGGGGATCCTACGAGCAGTACTTC. The encoded protein is CASSQEVPRGSYEQYF.

This clonotype was picked up many times. V gene TRBV6-2 or TRBV6-3 combines with J gene TRBJ2-1; 15 bases map to TRBD2. This CDR3 spans 17 amino acids. CDR1 is MNHEY, CDR2 SVGEGT, per germline. After removal of 2 bases from V and 7 bases from J, the junction contained 6 bases not matched to a gene. The CDR3 loop reads CASSYVGLAGGGNEQFF. The CDR3 nucleotides read TGTGCCAGCAGTTACGTGGGACTAGCGGGAGGAGGTAATGAGCAGTTCTTC.

The J gene is TRBJ1-1, the V gene TRBV11-2, with D perhaps matching TRBD1 (6 bases). Per germline, CDR1 SGHAT and CDR2 FQNNGV. V was pared by 3 bases and J by 5 bases, with 10 bases between. This CDR3 has 13 amino acids. In nucleotides, the CDR3 is TGTGCCAGCAGCTTCGGGACACTAACTGAAGCTTTCTTT. It is translated as CASSFGTLTEAFF.

In its sample, this clonotype was seen many times. The chain recombines TRBV5-1 with TRBJ1-1; 11 bases are shared with TRBD1. The CDR3 runs to 16 residues. Germline assignment: CDR1 SGHRS and CDR2 YFSETQ. V gave up 3 bases and J gave up 1 base; unmatched junction bases: 5. The CDR3 DNA reads TGCGCCAGCAGCTACGGGACAGGGGGAACGAACACTGAAGCTTTCTTT. Encoded protein: CASSYGTGGTNTEAFF.

The chain recombines TRBV5-1 with TRBJ2-1, with D perhaps TRBD2 (5 bases). The V end lost 4 bases, the J end lost 5 bases, and 16 bases lay between the germline ends. Germline V gives CDR1 SGHRS, CDR2 YFSETQ. This CDR3 has 15 residues. The CDR3 protein is CASSRTSFGNNEQFF. DNA for the CDR3: TGCGCCAGCAGCCGTACATCCTTCGGGAACAATGAGCAGTTCTTC.

About this clonotype: A single base is all that separates this from a far larger clone, so a read error is likely. V usage is TRBV27 and J usage is TRBJ2-1; D gene uncertain. CDR3 length: 15 residues. V was trimmed by 7 bases and J by 10 bases, leaving 23 bases between them. In germline, CDR1 is MNHEY, CDR2 SMNVEV (reference sequence). CDR3 sequence reads: CASTGSPPLSYEQFF. Written as DNA, the CDR3 is TGTGCCAGCACCGGAAGCCCACCGCTCTCCTACGAGCAGTTCTTC.

This clonotype appeared many times. This chain links TRBV12-3 or TRBV12-4 with TRBJ1-5, with 8 bases matching TRBD1. CDR3 length equals 15 residues. V was clipped by 4 bases and J by 7 bases; unmatched bases: 9. The CDR3 loop is CASSSWQGARQPQHF. CDR3 bases: TGTGCCAGCAGTTCGTGGCAGGGGGCACGGCAGCCCCAGCATTTT.

This clonotype was counted at least ten times. The chain recombines TRBV28 with TRBJ2-1; D uncertain. The CDR3 is made up of 13 amino acids. CDR1 is MDHEN, CDR2 SYDVKM, per germline. V gave up 2 bases and J gave up 9 bases, with 11 bases separating them. CDR3 sequence reads: CASSLRGVGEQFF. CDR3 in DNA: TGTGCCAGCAGTTTAAGAGGAGTGGGTGAGCAGTTCTTC. The full variable domain, with the rest looked up from reference TRBV28 and TRBJ2-1, is DVKVTQSSRYLVKRTGEKVFLECVQDMDHENMFWYRQDPGLGLRLIYFSYDVKMKEKGDIPEGYSVSREKKERFSLILESASTNQTSMYLCASSLRGVGEQFFGPGTRLTVL.

This clonotype was counted many times. The V call is TRBV7-9, the J call TRBJ1-1; maybe TRBD1 (5 bases). CDR3 size: 15 residues. The germline CDR1 and CDR2 sequences are SEHNR and FQNEAQ (reference sequence). V gave up 2 bases and J gave up 0 bases, with 10 bases separating them. The CDR3 DNA reads as TGTGCCAGCAGCTTAACGACAGCGATGAACACTGAAGCTTTCTTT. Amino acids: CASSLTTAMNTEAFF. The whole variable domain, remainder taken from reference TRBV7-9 and TRBJ1-1, is DTGVSQNPRHKITKRGQNVTFRCDPISEHNRLYWYRQTLGQGPEFLTYFQNEAQLEKSRLLSDRFSAERPKGSFSTLEIQRTEQGDSAMYLCASSLTTAMNTEAFFGQGTRLTVV.

The chain carries TRBV5-1 and TRBJ2-3, with TRBD2 matching over 7 bases. With 2 bases clipped from V and 2 bases from J, the junction kept 5 bases outside the gene matches. The CDR3 sequence is 15 residues long. From germline, CDR1 is SGHRS and CDR2 YFSETQ. CDR3 nucleotides: TGCGCCAGCAGCTTTAGGCGGGGGAACACAGATACGCAGTATTTT. Residues: CASSFRRGNTDTQYF.

This clonotype was observed many times. The genes are TRBV20-1 and TRBJ2-2; 11 nucleotides align to TRBD2. The CDR3 loop spans 15 amino acids. CDR1 DFQATT and CDR2 SNEGSKA come from the germline V gene (reference sequence). V lost 6 bases, J lost 3 bases, and 6 bases stayed unmatched. The CDR3 reads CSAHGTSGYTGELFF. The CDR3 DNA is TGCAGTGCCCACGGGACTAGCGGCTACACCGGGGAGCTGTTTTTT.